The T cell receptor (beta chain) under discussion was sequenced for a study of blood T cells in healthy people across ages. Findings and caveats of the study: Whereas aged donors had fewer naive CD4+ cells, long-lived donors had more of them and higher diversity. Naive and antigen-experienced cells were not separated, limiting conclusive comparison.

The study isolated at least 7 million PBMCs from each sample. Germline-derived CDR1 and CDR2 are LNHDA and SQIVND (reference sequence). V gave up 9 bases and J gave up 4 bases; unmatched junction bases: 11. CDR3 length: 16 amino acids. A second PCR, run for roughly 7 to 12 cycles, used a sample-barcoded 5' primer plus a J-beta primer mix. Per-sample output comprised a minimum of 2.5 million paired-end reads containing CDR3. MiXCR, run by TCRdb on the 5' RACE reads, gives a single entry per CDR3 protein. The data contain about 1.4 million distinct CDR3 sequences, roughly 59% of them seen just once; the ten biggest clones take up over 6.5%. In regard to this clonotype: Its matching antigen is unknown.

The sequence was collected from a man aged 18 to 30 in good health. V usage is TRBV19 and J usage is TRBJ1-5, with TRBD1 matching 11 bases. Source material: blood. In DNA form, the CDR3 reads TGTGCCAGCGAACCATGGGACAGGGGGTTAAATCAGCCCCAGCATTTT. Translated: CASEPWDRGLNQPQHF.